This T cell receptor beta chain stems from a study of cytomegalovirus exposure and HLA in healthy donors. V lost 10 bases and J lost 3; bases outside the gene matches: 11. This CDR3 comprises 14 residues. The germline CDR1 and CDR2 sequences are SGHNT and YYREEE (reference sequence). The PCR made use of 60 Vbeta and 13 Jbeta primers. The assay was immunoSEQ multiplex PCR, and TCRdb's table has in-frame clones only and misses some. The profile shows about 140,000 clones, over 60% of them singletons. The chain couples TRBV5-4 to TRBJ1-2; 8 positions agree with TRBD1. The clonotype was recovered from a male donor in good health and CMV-seronegative. Material: PBMCs. The CDR3 bases are TGTGCCGGAATGAGACAGGGGTCCTACTATGGCTACACCTTC. Residues: CAGMRQGSYYGYTF.